This entry concerns a single T cell receptor beta chain. One entry per CDR3 protein results from TCRdb running MiXCR on the 5' RACE reads. The data contain hundreds of thousands of distinct CDR3 sequences, around 13% of them singletons. The sample is drawn from a study of T-cell memory formation after mild COVID-19. This receptor was identified in a man aged 18 to 35 who had mild COVID-19 (a few samples of this study predate the infection). Cell type and time point are not known. The sample was PBMCs or a T cell subset sorted from them (not recorded which).

The CDR3 DNA follows: TGTGCCAGTAGTTGGACACCCTATAGCAATCAGCCCCAGCATTTT. This translates into CASSWTPYSNQPQHF. The rearrangement links TRBV19 to TRBJ1-5; TRBD1 might be the D (5 bases). V gave up 5 bases and J gave up 0 bases, with 11 bases separating them. The CDR3 has 15 residues. Germline V gene lookup returns CDR1 LNHDA and CDR2 SQIVND (reference sequence).